This T cell receptor (beta chain) emerged from a study of cytomegalovirus exposure and HLA in healthy donors. Whole-study results and caveats: Presence/absence analyses took donor sequencing depth as roughly uniform. Information on immune exposure was restricted to one variable (CMV serostatus). Relative to equally common others, HLA-associated TCR beta chains showed greater clonal expansion in a later analysis. A missense DCLRE1C variant was associated with V- and J-gene trimming of TCR beta chains in a later analysis, and an independent cohort replicated the association.

With respect to this clone: Its target is unknown.

CDR3 size: 14 residues. Trimming shortened V by 4 bases and J by 6 bases, and 18 bases separated the two germline ends. Germline V CDR1 and CDR2: SQVTM, ANQGSEA. Vbeta (60) and Jbeta (13) primers were used in the PCR. Some clones are missing from TCRdb's copy, which holds only in-frame ones; the method was immunoSEQ multiplex PCR. The sample holds approximately 140,000 clones, almost 80% seen once. Input material: PBMCs. The sequence came from a woman in her thirties or forties in good health and CMV-seropositive. The chain recombines TRBV29-1 with TRBJ1-1, with D maybe TRBD1 (6 bases). The CDR3 protein is CSVGTAVLGAEAFF. The CDR3 bases are TGCAGCGTTGGGACAGCGGTTCTGGGGGCTGAAGCTTTCTTT.